The 18 T cell receptor beta chains in this list originate from one sample, sequenced in a study of blood T cell repertoires in COVID-19. TCRdb's table, derived via immunoSEQ multiplex PCR, lists solely in-frame clones and lacks some. Altogether some 110,000 clones are present, roughly 92% being singletons, with the ten largest covering just over 2%. Specimen: peripheral blood. Every receptor here comes from a man aged 45-60 years with COVID-19, enrolled during active disease.

This clone showed up just once. The chain combines TRBV7-9 with TRBJ1-5, with 9 nucleotides matching TRBD1. The CDR3 loop spans 17 amino acids. V shed 4 bases and J 7 bases; nucleotides not matched to a gene: 14. Germline CDR1 SEHNR, CDR2 FQNEAQ (reference sequence). CDR3 in amino acids: CASSSAMNTGGRQPQHF. CDR3 in DNA: TGTGCCAGCAGCTCCGCTATGAACACAGGGGGCCGGCAGCCCCAGCATTTT.

The chain carries TRBV3-1 (or the pseudogene TRBV3-2) and TRBJ1-5; TRBD1 matches 9 bases. CDR1 is LGHDT and CDR2 is YNNKEL in the germline V gene (reference sequence). V lost 1 base, J lost 5 bases, and 12 bases stayed unmatched. The CDR3 has 18 residues. CDR3 residues: CASSQGRMGQGFDQPQHF. DNA of the CDR3: TGTGCCAGCAGCCAAGGTCGGATGGGACAGGGATTCGATCAGCCCCAGCATTTT.

The J gene is TRBJ2-7, the V gene TRBV9, with TRBD2 identical over 10 bases. Germline CDR1 reads SGDLS; CDR2 reads YYNGEE. The CDR3 spans 15 residues. The junction had 6 bases not matched to a gene; V was cut back by 5 bases and J by 1 base. CDR3 bases: TGTGCCAGCAGATCTAGGACTAGCGGTTCCTACGAGCAGTACTTC. It yields the protein CASRSRTSGSYEQYF.

The V and J genes are TRBV6-5 and TRBJ2-7, with 9 positions matching TRBD1. This CDR3 contains 13 residues. The germline CDR1 and CDR2 sequences are MNHEY and SVGAGI. The V and J ends lost 6 bases and 5 bases, in that order; junction bases with no gene match: 5. CDR3 nucleotide sequence: TGTGCCAGCAGCAAAGGACAGGGGAACGAGCAGTACGTC. It translates to CASSKGQGNEQYV.

The chain combines TRBV7-6 with TRBJ2-3, with 7 bases aligning to TRBD2. CDR1 and CDR2 from the germline V gene are SGHVS and FNYEAQ. The CDR3 has 16 amino acids. Trimming at V came to 0 bases and at J to 2 bases, leaving 5 bases not matched to a gene. In nucleotides, the CDR3 is TGTGCCAGCAGCTTAGCTGGGGGAGGGCCCACAGATACGCAGTATTTT. Its protein product is CASSLAGGGPTDTQYF. Using reference TRBV7-6 and TRBJ2-3 for the parts outside the CDR3, the full variable domain is GAGVSQSPRYKVTKRGQDVALRCDPISGHVSLYWYRQALGQGPEFLTYFNYEAQQDKSGLPNDRFSAERPEGSISTLTIQRTEQRDSAMYRCASSLAGGGPTDTQYFGPGTRLTVL.

This chain links TRBV2 with TRBJ2-2; D might be TRBD2 (5 bases). Trimming cost V 6 bases and J 4 bases, with 15 bases left between them. The CDR3 sequence is 15 residues long. CDR1 SNHLY and CDR2 FYNNEI come from the germline V gene. The chain's CDR3 is CASRERLGSTGELFF. CDR3 DNA sequence: TGTGCCAGCAGGGAACGCTTAGGGAGCACCGGGGAGCTGTTTTTT.

This chain links TRBV18 with TRBJ2-7; a possible D gene is TRBD1 (6 bases). Germline loops: CDR1 KGHSH, CDR2 LQKENI. There are 14 residues in the CDR3. The V end lost 3 bases, the J end lost 6 bases, and 15 bases lay between the germline ends. CDR3 sequence reads: CASSPTPGTIEQYV. In DNA, the CDR3 is TGTGCCAGCTCACCTACGCCAGGGACAATCGAGCAGTACGTC.

The chain joins TRBV9 to TRBJ1-6, with TRBD1 as a possible D gene (6 bases). This CDR3 is built from 15 residues. V was pared by 0 bases and J by 7 bases, with 11 bases between. Germline CDR1 and CDR2: SGDLS and YYNGEE. CDR3: CASSVDTGWNSPLHF. The CDR3 bases are TGTGCCAGCAGCGTAGATACAGGGTGGAATTCACCCCTCCACTTT.

The J gene is TRBJ2-2, the V gene TRBV19; D is perhaps TRBD2 (6 bases). This CDR3 has 14 residues. Germline CDR1 is LNHDA and CDR2 is SQIVND (reference sequence). Trimming pared 6 bases from V and 3 bases from J, leaving 11 bases between. The CDR3 DNA reads TGTGCCAGTAGGGTAGCGGACGACACCGGGGAGCTGTTTTTT. It is translated as CASRVADDTGELFF.

The chain is built from TRBV2 and TRBJ2-7, with D possibly being TRBD2 (5 bases). V gave up 4 bases and J gave up 1 base, with 11 bases separating them. This CDR3 has 14 amino acids. Germline V CDR1 and CDR2: SNHLY, FYNNEI. CDR3 nucleotide sequence: TGTGCCAGCAGTGGGGTGAGCGGTTCCTACGAGCAGTACGTC. It yields the protein CASSGVSGSYEQYV.

The rearrangement joins TRBV12-3 or TRBV12-4 to TRBJ2-7; possibly TRBD2 for D (6 bases). V gave up 3 bases and J gave up 3 bases, with 9 bases separating them. This CDR3 has 13 amino acids. The CDR3 region is CASSFGTYYEQYF. The CDR3 coding sequence is TGTGCCAGCAGTTTTGGGACTTACTACGAGCAGTACTTC.

The J gene is TRBJ2-3, the V gene TRBV4-1; 9 nucleotides align to TRBD2. The CDR3 contains 20 residues. Trimming removed 0 bases from V and 3 bases from J; junction bases left unmatched: 16. Germline assignment: CDR1 MGHRA and CDR2 YSYEKL. The CDR3 sequence is CASSQDWGGRAHTITDTQYF. In DNA form, the CDR3 reads TGCGCCAGCAGCCAAGATTGGGGCGGGAGGGCACATACCATAACAGATACGCAGTATTTT.

In regard to this clone: The final CDR3 position lacks the conserved phenylalanine or tryptophan, pointing to a likely read error. No DNA is shown, since the ends of the CDR3 on it are uncertain; the CDR3 is the one TCRdb lists. The CDR3: CASRIGPDSQTSFL. The chain carries TRBV10-2 and TRBJ2-7; the D call of TRBD1 is as the table states it, not checked on the DNA. The V gene's germline CDR1 is WSHSY and CDR2 SAAADI. Ends included, the CDR3 has 14 residues.

The V call is TRBV6-5, the J call TRBJ2-5; TRBD1 is a possible D gene (6 bases). With 5 bases removed from V and 5 bases from J, the gap between germline ends came to 9 bases. The CDR3 has 12 amino acids. Germline lookup yields CDR1 MNHEY and CDR2 SVGAGI. Here the CDR3 reads CASSRGWETQYF. The CDR3 nucleotides are TGTGCCAGCAGTAGGGGGTGGGAGACCCAGTACTTC.

The chain recombines TRBV7-9 with TRBJ1-4, with a possible D match to TRBD1 (6 bases). V was trimmed by 1 base and J by 3 bases, leaving 9 bases between them. The CDR3 has 15 amino acids. Germline assignment: CDR1 SEHNR and CDR2 FQNEAQ (reference sequence). CDR3 bases: TGTGCCAGCAGCTTAGAGGGGGTCCCTAATGAAAAACTGTTTTTT. Protein: CASSLEGVPNEKLFF.

The gene calls are TRBV7-3 and TRBJ2-2, with 8 bases lining up with TRBD2. The junction had 4 bases not matched to a gene; V was cut back by 4 bases and J by 6 bases. The CDR3 has 14 residues. Germline V gene data show CDR1 as SGHTA and CDR2 as FQGTGA. CDR3 in amino acids: CASSSSGGAGELFF. CDR3 bases: TGTGCCAGCAGCTCGTCCGGGGGGGCCGGGGAGCTGTTTTTT.

Only one count was recorded for this clone. The V and J genes are TRBV1 and TRBJ2-4; TRBD1, the table's D call, lacks a check against the DNA. TRBV1 is an annotated pseudogene. The CDR3 runs 14 residues. The CDR3 DNA reads as TGCACCAGCAGCCTTAGAAGGGCCAGGGACATTCAGTACTTC. Translation gives CTSSLRRARDIQYF.

This clone has just one count. The rearrangement joins TRBV11-1 to TRBJ1-6, with 8 bases that match TRBD1. The CDR3 consists of 14 residues. Germline lookup yields CDR1 SGHAT and CDR2 FQDESV (reference sequence). The V gene end was trimmed by 5 bases and the J gene end by 5 bases; junction bases not matched to a gene: 2. The DNA for the CDR3 is TGTGCCAGCAGCCGGACAGGGAATAATTCACCCCTCCACTTT. Residues: CASSRTGNNSPLHF.